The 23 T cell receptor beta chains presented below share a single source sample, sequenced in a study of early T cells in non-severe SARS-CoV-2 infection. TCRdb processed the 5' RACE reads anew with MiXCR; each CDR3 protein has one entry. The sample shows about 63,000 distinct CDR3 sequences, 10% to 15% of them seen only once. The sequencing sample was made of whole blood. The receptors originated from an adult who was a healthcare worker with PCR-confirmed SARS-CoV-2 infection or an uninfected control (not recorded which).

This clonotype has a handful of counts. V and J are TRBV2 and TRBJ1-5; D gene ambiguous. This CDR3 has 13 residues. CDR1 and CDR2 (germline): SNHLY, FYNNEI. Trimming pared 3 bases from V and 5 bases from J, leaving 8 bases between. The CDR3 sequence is CASSDTPDQPQHF. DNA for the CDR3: TGTGCCAGCAGTGATACCCCAGATCAGCCCCAGCATTTT.

CDR3 protein: CASSQERGATEAFF. The CDR3 DNA reads TGTGCCAGCAGCCAAGAACGTGGGGCAACTGAAGCTTTCTTT. V and J are TRBV4-2 and TRBJ1-1; a weak D match, TRBD1 (5 bases). Germline CDR1 is LGHNA and CDR2 is YNFKEQ. CDR3 length: 14 amino acids. V was clipped by 0 bases and J by 5 bases, with 10 bases between them.

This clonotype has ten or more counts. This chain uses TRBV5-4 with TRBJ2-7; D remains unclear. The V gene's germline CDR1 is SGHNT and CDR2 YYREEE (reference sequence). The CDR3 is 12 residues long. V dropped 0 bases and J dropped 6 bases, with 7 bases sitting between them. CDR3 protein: CASSLELSEQYF. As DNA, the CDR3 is TGTGCCAGCAGCTTGGAACTCTCCGAGCAGTACTTC. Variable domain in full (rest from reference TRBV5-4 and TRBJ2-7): ETGVTQSPTHLIKTRGQQVTLRCSSQSGHNTVSWYQQALGQGPQFIFQYYREEENGRGNFPPRFSGLQFPNYSSELNVNALELDDSALYLCASSLELSEQYFGPGTRLTVT.

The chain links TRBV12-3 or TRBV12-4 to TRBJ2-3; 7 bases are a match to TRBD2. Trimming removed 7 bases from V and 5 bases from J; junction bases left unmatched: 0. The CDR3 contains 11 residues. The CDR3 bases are TGTGCCAGCACGGGGGGAGATACGCAGTATTTT. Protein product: CASTGGDTQYF.

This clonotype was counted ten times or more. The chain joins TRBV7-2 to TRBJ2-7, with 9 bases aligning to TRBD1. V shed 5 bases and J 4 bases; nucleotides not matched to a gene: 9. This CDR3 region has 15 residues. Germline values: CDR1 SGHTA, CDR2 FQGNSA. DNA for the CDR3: TGTGCCAGCAGCATAGGAGGGACAGGGAAATACGAGCAGTACTTC. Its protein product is CASSIGGTGKYEQYF.

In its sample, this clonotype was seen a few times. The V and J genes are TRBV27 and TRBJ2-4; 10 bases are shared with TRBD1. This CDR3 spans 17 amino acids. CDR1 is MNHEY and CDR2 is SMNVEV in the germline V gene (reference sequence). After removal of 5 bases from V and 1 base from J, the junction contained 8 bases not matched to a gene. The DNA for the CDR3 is TGTGCCAGCAGTGCGTACTTGGGACAGGGGGCCAAAAACATTCAGTACTTC. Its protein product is CASSAYLGQGAKNIQYF.

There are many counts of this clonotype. The CDR3 region is CASSLLIQGEYEQYF. The CDR3, as DNA: TGTGCCAGCAGCTTATTGATACAGGGGGAGTACGAGCAGTACTTC. The chain couples TRBV7-9 to TRBJ2-7; 8 nucleotides align to TRBD1. V lost 2 bases to trimming and J lost 4 bases; unmatched junction nucleotides: 7. There are 15 residues in the CDR3. Germline CDR1 SEHNR, CDR2 FQNEAQ (reference sequence).

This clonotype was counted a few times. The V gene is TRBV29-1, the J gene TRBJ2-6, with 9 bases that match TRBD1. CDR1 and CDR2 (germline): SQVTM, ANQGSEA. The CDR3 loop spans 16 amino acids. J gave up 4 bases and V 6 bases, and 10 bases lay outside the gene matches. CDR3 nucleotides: TGCAGCGTCCCCAAACGGACAGGGGTCGGGGCCAACGTCCTGACTTTC. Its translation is CSVPKRTGVGANVLTF.

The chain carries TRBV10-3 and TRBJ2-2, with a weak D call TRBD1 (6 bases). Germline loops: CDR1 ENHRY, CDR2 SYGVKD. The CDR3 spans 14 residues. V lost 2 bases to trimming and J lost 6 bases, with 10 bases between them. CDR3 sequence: CAISEVQGPGELFF. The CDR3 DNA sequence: TGTGCCATCAGTGAGGTACAGGGCCCCGGGGAGCTGTTTTTT.

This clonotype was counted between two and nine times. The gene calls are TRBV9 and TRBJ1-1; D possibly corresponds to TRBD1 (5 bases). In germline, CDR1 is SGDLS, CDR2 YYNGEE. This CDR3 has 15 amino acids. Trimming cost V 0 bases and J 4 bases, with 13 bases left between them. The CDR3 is CASSVVGGEATEAFF. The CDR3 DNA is TGTGCCAGCAGCGTAGTTGGAGGGGAGGCCACTGAAGCTTTCTTT.

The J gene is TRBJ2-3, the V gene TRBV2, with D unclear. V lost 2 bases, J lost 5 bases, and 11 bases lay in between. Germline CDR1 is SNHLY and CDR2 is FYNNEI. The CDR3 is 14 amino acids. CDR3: CASSESGWGDTQYF. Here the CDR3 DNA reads TGTGCCAGCAGTGAATCGGGCTGGGGAGATACGCAGTATTTT.

CDR3 nucleotides: TGTGCCAGCAGCCAAGACCGACAGGCCTTGGAGCTGATGAAAGAGACCCAGTACTTC. Translation: CASSQDRQALELMKETQYF. The rearrangement links TRBV4-2 to TRBJ2-5; tentative D call: TRBD1 (6 bases). V lost 0 bases and J lost 3, with 23 bases in between. The length of the CDR3 is 19 residues. The germline gives CDR1 LGHNA, CDR2 YNFKEQ.

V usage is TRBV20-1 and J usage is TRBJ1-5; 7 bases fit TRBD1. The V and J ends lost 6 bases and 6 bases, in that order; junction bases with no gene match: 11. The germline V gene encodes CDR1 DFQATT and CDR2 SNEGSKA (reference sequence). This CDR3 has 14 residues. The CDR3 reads CSAQTQGQSQPQHF. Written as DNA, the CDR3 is TGCAGTGCACAAACACAGGGGCAGAGTCAGCCCCAGCATTTT.

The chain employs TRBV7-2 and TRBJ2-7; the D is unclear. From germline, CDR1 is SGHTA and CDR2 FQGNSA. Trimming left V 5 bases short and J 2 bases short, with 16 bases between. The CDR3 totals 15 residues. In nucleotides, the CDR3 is TGTGCCAGCAGCCCCGATCACGCCTCTACCTACGAGCAGTACTTC. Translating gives CASSPDHASTYEQYF.

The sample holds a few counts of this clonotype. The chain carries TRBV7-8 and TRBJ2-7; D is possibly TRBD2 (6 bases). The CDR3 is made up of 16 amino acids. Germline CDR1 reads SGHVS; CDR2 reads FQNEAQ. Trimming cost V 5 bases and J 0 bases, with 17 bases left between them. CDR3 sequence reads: CASSPRAGPLSYEQYF. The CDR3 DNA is TGTGCCAGCAGCCCCCGAGCGGGTCCTCTCTCCTACGAGCAGTACTTC.

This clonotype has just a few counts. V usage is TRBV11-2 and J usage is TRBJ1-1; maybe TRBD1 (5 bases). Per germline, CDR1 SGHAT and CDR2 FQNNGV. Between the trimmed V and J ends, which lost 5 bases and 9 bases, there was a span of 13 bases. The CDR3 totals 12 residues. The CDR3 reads CASSRQQGKAFF. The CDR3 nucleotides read TGTGCCAGCAGCCGACAGCAGGGCAAAGCTTTCTTT.

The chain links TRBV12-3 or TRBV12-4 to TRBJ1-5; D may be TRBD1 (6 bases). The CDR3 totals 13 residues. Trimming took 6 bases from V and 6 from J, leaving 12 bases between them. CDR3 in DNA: TGTGCCAGCAGCCCCGGACAGTCTCAGCCCCAGCATTTT. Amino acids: CASSPGQSQPQHF.

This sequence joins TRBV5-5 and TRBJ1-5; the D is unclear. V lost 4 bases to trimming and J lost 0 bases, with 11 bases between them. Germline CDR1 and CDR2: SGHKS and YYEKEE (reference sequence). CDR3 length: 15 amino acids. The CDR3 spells CASSEHGDSNQPQHF. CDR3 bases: TGTGCCAGCAGCGAGCACGGAGATAGCAATCAGCCCCAGCATTTT.

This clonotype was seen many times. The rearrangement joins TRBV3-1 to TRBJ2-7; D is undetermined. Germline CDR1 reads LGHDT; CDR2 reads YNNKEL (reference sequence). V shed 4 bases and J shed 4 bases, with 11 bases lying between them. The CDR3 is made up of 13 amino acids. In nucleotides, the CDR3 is TGTGCCAGCAGCCTTCGAAGGAGTTACGAGCAGTACTTC. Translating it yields CASSLRRSYEQYF.

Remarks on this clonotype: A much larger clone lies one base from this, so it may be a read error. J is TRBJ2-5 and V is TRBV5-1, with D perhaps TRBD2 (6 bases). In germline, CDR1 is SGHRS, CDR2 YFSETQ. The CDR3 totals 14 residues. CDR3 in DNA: TGCGCCATCAGCTCAGGGACTGAGGGGGAGACCCAGTACTTC. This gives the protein CAISSGTEGETQYF.

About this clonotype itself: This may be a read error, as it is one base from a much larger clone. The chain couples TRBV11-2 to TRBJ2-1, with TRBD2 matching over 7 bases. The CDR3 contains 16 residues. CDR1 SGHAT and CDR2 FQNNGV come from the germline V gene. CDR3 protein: CASSLGLVAGYNELFF. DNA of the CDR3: TGTGCCAGCAGCTTAGGTTTGGTAGCGGGCTACAATGAGCTGTTCTTC.

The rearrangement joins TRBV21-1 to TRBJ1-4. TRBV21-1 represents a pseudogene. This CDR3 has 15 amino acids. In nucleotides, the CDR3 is TGTGCCAGCAGCAAAAGGGCAGTAAGCAATGAAAAACTGTTTTTT. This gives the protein CASSKRAVSNEKLFF.

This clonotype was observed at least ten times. The CDR3 spells CASSTPDRLSTEAFF. As DNA, the CDR3 is TGTGCCAGCAGTACCCCGGACAGGCTCTCAACTGAAGCTTTCTTT. The chain is built from TRBV6-5 and TRBJ1-1; 7 bases are shared with TRBD1. CDR3 length: 15 residues. Germline trimming cut 5 bases from V and 5 bases from J; bases unmatched to any gene: 11. Germline loops: CDR1 MNHEY, CDR2 SVGAGI.